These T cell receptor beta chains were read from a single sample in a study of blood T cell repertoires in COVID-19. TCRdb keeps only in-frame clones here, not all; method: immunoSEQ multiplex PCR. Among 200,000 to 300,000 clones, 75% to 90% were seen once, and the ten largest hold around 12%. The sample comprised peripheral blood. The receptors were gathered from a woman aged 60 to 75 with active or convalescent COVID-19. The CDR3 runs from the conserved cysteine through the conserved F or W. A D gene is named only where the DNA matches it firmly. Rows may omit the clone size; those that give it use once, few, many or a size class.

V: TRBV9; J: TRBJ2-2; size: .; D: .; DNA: TGTGCCAGCAGCCCCCGCGTGGCTAGCCCCGGGGAGCTGTTTTTT; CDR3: CASSPRVASPGELFF
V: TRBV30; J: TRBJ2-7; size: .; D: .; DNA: TGTGCCTGGACCCAGGACATCTCCTACGAGCAGTACTTC; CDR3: CAWTQDISYEQYF
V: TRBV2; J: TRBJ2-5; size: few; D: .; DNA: TGTGCCAGCAGCGGACAGCTACAAGAGACCCAGTACTTC; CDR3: CASSGQLQETQYF
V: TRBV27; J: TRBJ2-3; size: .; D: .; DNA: TGTGCCAGCAGTTTAAGACTGGGGCTAGGAGATACGCAGTATTTT; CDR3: CASSLRLGLGDTQYF
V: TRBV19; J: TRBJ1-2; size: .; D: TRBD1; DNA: TGTGCCAGTAGAACAGACAGGGCGCAAGGGGATGGCTACACCTTC; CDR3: CASRTDRAQGDGYTF
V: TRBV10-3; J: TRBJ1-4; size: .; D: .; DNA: TGTGCCATCAGTGAGTCGGGGGGATCAACTAATGAAAAACTGTTTTTT; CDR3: CAISESGGSTNEKLFF
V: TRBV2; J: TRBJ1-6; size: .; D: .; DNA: TGTGCCAGCAGTGTGTTTATTTCGGGGAATTCACCCCTCCACTTT; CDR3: CASSVFISGNSPLHF
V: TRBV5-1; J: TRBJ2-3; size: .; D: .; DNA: TGCGCCAGCAGCTTGGCCGGGGACTCCACAGATACGCAGTATTTT; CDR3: CASSLAGDSTDTQYF
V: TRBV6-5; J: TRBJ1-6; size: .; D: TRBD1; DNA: TGTGCCAGCAAGGGGGCAGTCTATAATTCACCCCTCCACTTT; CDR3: CASKGAVYNSPLHF
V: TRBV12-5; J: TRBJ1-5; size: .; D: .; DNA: TGTGCTAGTACGGGGGGCAATCAGCCCCAGCATTTT; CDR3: CASTGGNQPQHF